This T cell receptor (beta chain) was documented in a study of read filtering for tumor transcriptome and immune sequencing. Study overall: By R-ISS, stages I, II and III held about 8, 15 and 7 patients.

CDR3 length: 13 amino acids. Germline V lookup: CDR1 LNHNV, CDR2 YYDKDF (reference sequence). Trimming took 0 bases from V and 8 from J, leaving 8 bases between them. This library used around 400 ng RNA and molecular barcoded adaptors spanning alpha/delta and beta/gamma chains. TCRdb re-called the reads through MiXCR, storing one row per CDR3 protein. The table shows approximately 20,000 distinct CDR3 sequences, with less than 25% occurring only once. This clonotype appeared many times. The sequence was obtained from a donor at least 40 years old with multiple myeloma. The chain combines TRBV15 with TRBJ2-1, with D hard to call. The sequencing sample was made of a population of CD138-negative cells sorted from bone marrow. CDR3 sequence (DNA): TGTGCCACCAGCAGAGAGATAGGATATGAGCAGTTCTTC. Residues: CATSREIGYEQFF.